The 15 T cell receptor beta chains in this list originate from one sample, sequenced in a study of identifying expanded T cells in peripheral blood. Sequencing was performed with immunoSEQ multiplex PCR; in TCRdb, only in-frame clones are kept and a portion is missing. Seen here are around 85,000 clones, about 91% observed once, and the top ten hold approximately 2.6%. Specimen: blood. Every receptor here comes from a person aged 18-70 years in good health.

This clone was counted once. One end of the junction fails to match germline, which may point to a read error. The chain is built from TRBV5-1 and TRBJ2-5, with no clear D. The CDR3 consists of 12 residues. From germline, CDR1 is SGHRS and CDR2 YFSETQ. The CDR3 reads CASSLVQETQYF. The CDR3 coding sequence is TGCGCCAGCAGTTTGGTCCAAGAGACCCAGTACTTC.

The chain links TRBV7-3 to TRBJ2-1; D unclear. Germline CDR1 is SGHTA and CDR2 is FQGTGA. V was shortened by 0 bases and J by 9 bases, with 6 bases between the two germline ends. The CDR3 contains 12 residues. The CDR3 DNA follows: TGTGCCAGCAGCTTAACCCCCTCTGAGCAGTTCTTC. It yields the protein CASSLTPSEQFF.

The chain is built from TRBV19 and TRBJ1-4; D remains ambiguous. Looked up from germline, CDR1 is LNHDA and CDR2 is SQIVND (reference sequence). The CDR3 runs to 11 residues. Trimming removed 6 bases from V and 6 bases from J, with 5 bases in between. The CDR3 DNA reads TGTGCCAGTAGAAGGGATGAAAAACTGTTTTTT. Residues: CASRRDEKLFF.

V and J are TRBV5-6 and TRBJ2-1; 14 bases match TRBD2. V lost 4 bases and J lost 2; bases outside the gene matches: 11. Germline V lookup: CDR1 SGHDT, CDR2 YYEEEE. There are 19 residues in the CDR3. The CDR3 protein is CASSPSGLAGGSPYNEQFF. The CDR3 DNA follows: TGTGCCAGCAGCCCTTCCGGACTAGCGGGAGGCAGTCCCTACAATGAGCAGTTCTTC.

The V call is TRBV7-2, the J call TRBJ2-7, with 13 bases identical to TRBD2. CDR1 is SGHTA and CDR2 is FQGNSA in the germline V gene. The CDR3 consists of 16 residues. J was trimmed by 4 bases and V by 1 base; bases with no gene match: 4. Here the CDR3 DNA reads TGTGCCAGCAGCTTAGGGACTAGCGGGAGCCCTTACGAGCAGTACTTC. Encoded protein: CASSLGTSGSPYEQYF. Complete variable domain (other parts from reference TRBV7-2 and TRBJ2-7): GAGVSQSPSNKVTEKGKDVELRCDPISGHTALYWYRQSLGQGLEFLIYFQGNSAPDKSGLPSDRFSAERTGGSVSTLTIQRTQQEDSAVYLCASSLGTSGSPYEQYFGPGTRLTVT.

This clone was found once. The J gene is TRBJ1-4, the V gene TRBV28; no clear D. Germline CDR1 MDHEN, CDR2 SYDVKM. V shed 5 bases and J shed 8 bases, with 18 bases lying between them. CDR3 size: 15 residues. The CDR3 nucleotides read TGTGCCAGCAGTGAATCCGGGGTCTGGAGCGAAAAACTGTTTTTT. Its protein product is CASSESGVWSEKLFF.

As DNA, the CDR3 is TGCAGCGTTGGGAAGGGTAGAGTAGGTAACTATGGCTACACCTTC. Encoded protein: CSVGKGRVGNYGYTF. The V call is TRBV29-1, the J call TRBJ1-2, with unresolved D. In germline, CDR1 is SQVTM, CDR2 ANQGSEA. This CDR3 region has 15 residues. V lost 4 bases to trimming and J lost 1 base, with 16 bases between them.

This CDR3 reads CASSLGVDRGSGYTF. The CDR3 coding sequence is TGTGCCAGCAGCTTAGGGGTGGACAGGGGTAGCGGCTACACCTTC. This chain links TRBV7-9 with TRBJ1-2, with 9 positions matching TRBD1. This CDR3 has 15 residues. CDR1 SEHNR and CDR2 FQNEAQ come from the germline V gene (reference sequence). J lost 8 bases, V lost 1 base, and 8 bases had no gene match.

The chain combines TRBV27 with TRBJ2-3; 9 nucleotides match TRBD2. V was pared by 4 bases and J by 1 base, with 3 bases of the junction left unmatched. Germline V CDR1 and CDR2: MNHEY, SMNVEV (reference sequence). The CDR3 sequence is 15 residues long. The CDR3 region has the DNA TGTGCCAGCAGTTCATGGACTAGCGGCACAGATACGCAGTATTTT. Residues: CASSSWTSGTDTQYF.

This clone was observed once. The chain has TRBV29-1 and TRBJ1-1, with TRBD1 matching over 11 bases. The V segment lost 1 base and the J segment 4 bases; nucleotides outside the gene matches: 2. Germline CDR1 and CDR2: SQVTM and ANQGSEA. The CDR3 consists of 14 residues. DNA of the CDR3: TGCAGCGTTGAAGTGGGGACAGGGGGCACTGAAGCTTTCTTT. Its translation is CSVEVGTGGTEAFF.

With respect to this clone: Relative to the germline gene, one junction end is altered; a read error may explain this. CDR3 nucleotides: TGCAGCGTCCCCCCCAGGGCTGTTTACAGTGAGCAGTTCTTC. Encoded protein: CSVPPRAVYSEQFF. The genes are TRBV29-1 and TRBJ2-1; a possible D gene is TRBD1 (5 bases). The CDR3 consists of 14 residues. Germline values: CDR1 SQVTM, CDR2 ANQGSEA.

The rearrangement uses TRBV9 and TRBJ2-2; D is tentatively TRBD1 or TRBD2 (5 bases each). V was trimmed by 3 bases and J by 6 bases, leaving 12 bases between them. Per germline, CDR1 SGDLS and CDR2 YYNGEE. The CDR3 sequence is 14 residues long. The CDR3 DNA is TGTGCCAGCAGCGCCATGGGGGAACCCGGGGAGCTGTTTTTT. As protein: CASSAMGEPGELFF.

The rearrangement links TRBV4-2 to TRBJ1-2; 7 bases agree with TRBD1. Germline CDR1 and CDR2: LGHNA and YNFKEQ. V lost 5 bases and J lost 6; bases outside the gene matches: 12. The CDR3 has 15 residues. The CDR3 sequence is CASSFSGGNLDGYTF. The DNA of the CDR3 is TGTGCCAGCAGCTTCTCAGGGGGAAATCTCGATGGCTACACCTTC.

V is TRBV10-3 and J is TRBJ2-2; D not resolved. Germline CDR1 ENHRY, CDR2 SYGVKD. This CDR3 has 13 amino acids. Trimming removed 6 bases at V and 7 bases at J, with 12 bases between. CDR3 in DNA: TGTGCCATCAGCCTACAGACCAACGGGGAGCTGTTTTTT. Its translation is CAISLQTNGELFF.

This chain uses TRBV2 with TRBJ1-1, with D maybe TRBD1 (6 bases). This CDR3 region has 12 residues. Deletions cut 7 bases from V and 1 base from J, with 7 bases between. Germline V CDR1 and CDR2: SNHLY, FYNNEI. CDR3 amino acids: CASNRANTEAFF. The DNA for the CDR3 is TGTGCCAGCAACAGGGCGAACACTGAAGCTTTCTTT.